The present TCR beta chain was sequenced within a study of cytomegalovirus exposure and HLA in healthy donors. Study-level results: Per a later analysis, HLA-associated TCR beta chains showed more clonal expansion than other, equally common TCR beta chains. Sequencing had likely introduced a cluster of highly shared sequence variants as an artifact. A later analysis linked a missense variant in DCLRE1C to the trimming of TCR beta V and J genes. Researchers counted around 180 TCR beta chains as cytomegalovirus-associated.

With 60 Vbeta and 13 Jbeta primers, the PCR was carried out. The method was immunoSEQ multiplex PCR; TCRdb's version includes in-frame clones alone and lacks a portion of them. The sample lists around 120,000 clones; 55% to 75% were seen once. A word on this clone: Its antigen remains unknown.

Trimming cost V 3 bases and J 3 bases; bases outside gene matches: 3. Germline values: CDR1 SGHTA, CDR2 FQGNSA. The CDR3 has 15 residues. The V and J genes are TRBV7-2 and TRBJ2-3; TRBD1 matches 10 bases. Sequencing was performed on PBMCs. The sequence was collected from a woman aged 35 to 49 in good health and CMV-seropositive. In DNA, the CDR3 is TGTGCCAGCAGCTTGACAGGGGGCGGGACAGATACGCAGTATTTT. It specifies CASSLTGGGTDTQYF.